What follows are 28 T cell receptor beta chains derived from one specimen sequenced in a study of blood T cell repertoires in COVID-19. Method: immunoSEQ multiplex PCR; TCRdb's copy keeps in-frame clones and lacks some. The sample holds some 170,000 clones, roughly 86% seen once. What was sequenced was peripheral blood. The receptors derive from a woman aged 55-69 years who had recovered from COVID-19.

Worth noting for this clone: The sample contains more than one DNA sequence encoding this CDR3. The CDR3 DNA reads as TGTGCCAGCAGCTTGGGAACGGGGGTCTATGGCTACACCTTC. This encodes CASSLGTGVYGYTF. This rearrangement joins TRBV5-6 to TRBJ1-2, with D maybe TRBD1 (5 bases). Germline CDR1 SGHDT, CDR2 YYEEEE. V lost 0 bases to trimming and J lost 4 bases, with 10 bases between them. CDR3 length: 14 amino acids.

This clone has a single count. The chain has TRBV5-5 and TRBJ2-7; 11 bases agree with TRBD1. The germline CDR1 and CDR2 sequences are SGHKS and YYEKEE (reference sequence). The CDR3 runs to 18 residues. With V trimmed by 4 bases and J by 3 bases, 15 bases remained unmatched. CDR3 nucleotides: TGTGCCAGCAGCCGATTTCCGGGACAGGGGGTGAACTACTACGAGCAGTACTTC. It is translated as CASSRFPGQGVNYYEQYF.

The rearrangement links TRBV6-5 to TRBJ2-5, with a possible D match to TRBD1 (5 bases). V was clipped by 4 bases and J by 4 bases, with 13 bases between them. CDR3 length equals 14 residues. The germline V gene has CDR1 MNHEY and CDR2 SVGAGI. The DNA for the CDR3 is TGTGCCAGCAGTTTGGGGCTCCATGGAGAGACCCAGTACTTC. It specifies CASSLGLHGETQYF.

The chain uses TRBV5-1 and TRBJ1-1, with D possibly TRBD1 on 6 matching bases. Per germline, CDR1 SGHRS and CDR2 YFSETQ. CDR3 size: 13 residues. Trimming cost V 0 bases and J 11 bases, with 14 bases left between them. CDR3 coding DNA: TGCGCCAGCAGCTTGGCAGGGGTATCGAGCGCTTTCTTT. Translating it yields CASSLAGVSSAFF.

The gene calls are TRBV6-5 and TRBJ1-2, with 7 nucleotides matching TRBD1. Germline CDR1 and CDR2: MNHEY and SVGAGI. J was trimmed by 3 bases and V by 0 bases; bases with no gene match: 4. The CDR3 is made up of 15 amino acids. The CDR3 bases are TGTGCCAGCAGTTACTCAGGGGGCGCGGACTATGGCTACACCTTC. Amino acids: CASSYSGGADYGYTF.

This chain uses TRBV19 with TRBJ2-1; D might be TRBD1 (6 bases). The CDR3 length is 15 residues. Between the trimmed V and J ends, which lost 7 bases and 1 base, there was a span of 14 bases. Germline CDR1 and CDR2: LNHDA and SQIVND (reference sequence). CDR3 region: CASTDADRSYNEQFF. In DNA, the CDR3 is TGTGCCAGTACCGATGCGGACAGATCCTACAATGAGCAGTTCTTC. Combining the CDR3 with reference TRBV19 and TRBJ2-1 gives the whole variable domain DGGITQSPKYLFRKEGQNVTLSCEQNLNHDAMYWYRQDPGQGLRLIYYSQIVNDFQKGDIAEGYSVSREKKESFPLTVTSAQKNPTAFYLCASTDADRSYNEQFFGPGTRLTVL.

The sample holds one count of this clone. V and J are TRBV27 and TRBJ2-3, with TRBD1 identical over 9 bases. V lost 3 bases and J lost 2; bases outside the gene matches: 9. CDR1 is MNHEY, CDR2 SMNVEV, per germline (reference sequence). This CDR3 is built from 17 residues. The CDR3 loop is CASSFDRRQGVTDTQYF. In DNA, the CDR3 is TGTGCCAGCAGTTTTGATAGGAGACAGGGGGTCACAGATACGCAGTATTTT.

The chain has TRBV7-9 and TRBJ1-6, with D tentatively TRBD1 (5 bases). The germline V and J ends were trimmed by 4 bases and 7 bases, with 14 bases remaining between them. The CDR3 loop spans 15 amino acids. CDR1 is SEHNR, CDR2 FQNEAQ, per germline (reference sequence). The chain's CDR3 is CASSSGLGGNSPLHF. CDR3 bases: TGTGCCAGCAGCTCGGGACTGGGGGGGAATTCACCCCTCCACTTT.

The table lists this clone with a few counts. The chain carries TRBV28 and TRBJ2-1; D is unclear. V lost 7 bases, J lost 7 bases, and 14 bases lay in between. The CDR3 contains 13 residues. CDR1 MDHEN and CDR2 SYDVKM come from the germline V gene. The CDR3 DNA sequence: TGTGCCAGCACTCCCCCCTCGCGAAATGAGCAGTTCTTC. Protein sequence: CASTPPSRNEQFF.

This clone came up once. CDR3 amino acids: CASSPGQFNEKLFF. For the CDR3, the DNA is TGCGCCAGCAGCCCCGGACAGTTTAATGAAAAACTGTTTTTT. This sequence joins TRBV4-3 and TRBJ1-4; D possibly corresponds to TRBD1 (6 bases). The CDR3 consists of 14 residues. The germline V gene encodes CDR1 LGHNA and CDR2 YSLEER. V lost 4 bases to trimming and J lost 4 bases, with 10 bases between them.

The chain combines TRBV4-1 with TRBJ1-5; TRBD1 agrees at 8 bases. V lost 0 bases, J lost 3 bases, and 13 bases stayed unmatched. Germline V CDR1 and CDR2: MGHRA, YSYEKL. The CDR3 has 19 residues. CDR3 DNA: TGCGCCAGCAGCCAAGATTGGGGGACAGGCCTAAGTTCCAATCAGCCCCAGCATTTT. Translation: CASSQDWGTGLSSNQPQHF.

The chain links TRBV5-1 to TRBJ1-1; 8 bases line up with TRBD1. In germline, CDR1 is SGHRS, CDR2 YFSETQ. The CDR3 extends over 13 amino acids. With V trimmed by 10 bases and J by 2 bases, 7 bases remained unmatched. The CDR3 DNA reads as TGCGCCTCAAGACAGGGGACTAACACTGAAGCTTTCTTT. As protein: CASRQGTNTEAFF.

The rearrangement links TRBV19 to TRBJ2-7; TRBD1 is a possible D gene (6 bases). V was trimmed by 8 bases and J by 2 bases, leaving 28 bases between them. Germline V CDR1 and CDR2: LNHDA, SQIVND (reference sequence). CDR3 length: 18 amino acids. CDR3 in amino acids: CASSESQGQGWPTYEQYF. DNA of the CDR3: TGTGCCAGTTCCGAATCCCAGGGGCAGGGTTGGCCGACCTACGAGCAGTACTTC. Complete variable domain (other parts from reference TRBV19 and TRBJ2-7): DGGITQSPKYLFRKEGQNVTLSCEQNLNHDAMYWYRQDPGQGLRLIYYSQIVNDFQKGDIAEGYSVSREKKESFPLTVTSAQKNPTAFYLCASSESQGQGWPTYEQYFGPGTRLTVT.

The gene calls are TRBV30 and TRBJ2-1, with TRBD1 matching over 9 bases. Germline CDR1 reads GTSNPN; CDR2 reads SVGIG (reference sequence). The V gene end was trimmed by 5 bases and the J gene end by 9 bases; junction bases not matched to a gene: 14. The CDR3 spans 15 residues. CDR3 loop: CAWGNPGTGIREQFF. In DNA, the CDR3 is TGTGCCTGGGGGAATCCCGGGACAGGGATTCGTGAGCAGTTCTTC. The whole variable domain, remainder taken from reference TRBV30 and TRBJ2-1, is SQTIHQWPATLVQPVGSPLSLECTVEGTSNPNLYWYRQAAGRGLQLLFYSVGIGQISSEVPQNLSASRPQDRQFILSSKKLLLSDSGFYLCAWGNPGTGIREQFFGPGTRLTVL.

This chain joins TRBV24-1 and TRBJ1-2, with 10 nucleotides matching TRBD1. The CDR3 length is 17 residues. The germline V gene encodes CDR1 KGHDR and CDR2 SFDVKD. V was pared by 5 bases and J by 3 bases, with 11 bases of the junction left unmatched. The CDR3 loop is CATSGRQGASAHYGYTF. The CDR3 DNA sequence: TGTGCCACCAGTGGAAGACAGGGGGCTTCTGCCCACTATGGCTACACCTTC.

The chain combines TRBV9 with TRBJ2-3, with D possibly being TRBD2 (5 bases). Germline CDR1 SGDLS, CDR2 YYNGEE. V was cut by 3 bases and J by 4 bases, with 9 bases left in between. The CDR3 runs to 13 residues. This CDR3 reads CASSARTPDTQYF. CDR3 DNA sequence: TGTGCCAGCAGCGCGAGGACTCCAGATACGCAGTATTTT.

The chain links TRBV28 to TRBJ2-2, with D perhaps TRBD2 (5 bases). The CDR3 loop spans 13 amino acids. CDR1 is MDHEN and CDR2 is SYDVKM in the germline V gene. V lost 8 bases, J lost 3 bases, and 10 bases lay in between. CDR3: CASGKADTGELFF. In DNA form, the CDR3 reads TGTGCCAGCGGAAAAGCGGACACCGGGGAGCTGTTTTTT.

This clone was recorded a few times. V gene TRBV5-1 combines with J gene TRBJ2-3; tentatively, D is TRBD1 (5 bases). Germline values: CDR1 SGHRS, CDR2 YFSETQ. The CDR3 spans 16 residues. Trimming removed 0 bases at V and 2 bases at J, with 13 bases between. CDR3 region: CASSLALQGTTDTQYF. The DNA of the CDR3 is TGCGCCAGCAGCTTGGCCTTGCAGGGAACCACAGATACGCAGTATTTT.

The rearrangement links TRBV9 to TRBJ1-2; 10 bases align to TRBD1. With 2 bases clipped from V and 3 bases from J, the junction kept 4 bases outside the gene matches. Germline V gene lookup returns CDR1 SGDLS and CDR2 YYNGEE. The CDR3 totals 15 residues. The CDR3 here is CASSVGTGVDYGYTF. CDR3 sequence (DNA): TGTGCCAGCAGCGTCGGGACAGGGGTAGACTATGGCTACACCTTC.

This rearrangement joins TRBV5-1 to TRBJ2-3; 7 bases line up with TRBD1. The CDR3 is 13 amino acids. V gave up 2 bases and J gave up 9 bases; unmatched junction bases: 6. Germline V gene lookup returns CDR1 SGHRS and CDR2 YFSETQ. The CDR3 DNA sequence: TGCGCCAGCAGCTTTTTCCAGGGGGACACGCAGTATTTT. It codes for CASSFFQGDTQYF.

This clone showed up just once. V is TRBV5-1 and J is TRBJ2-7; 8 bases are shared with TRBD1. The V gene end was trimmed by 5 bases and the J gene end by 3 bases; junction bases not matched to a gene: 13. Germline V gene data show CDR1 as SGHRS and CDR2 as YFSETQ. The CDR3 sequence is 16 residues long. CDR3 protein: CASSYSAGTGYYEQYF. CDR3 DNA: TGCGCCAGCAGTTATTCAGCCGGGACAGGATACTACGAGCAGTACTTC.

The J gene is TRBJ1-4, the V gene TRBV30, with 10 positions matching TRBD1. The length of the CDR3 is 18 residues. V lost 2 bases and J lost 1; bases outside the gene matches: 10. Germline CDR1 and CDR2: GTSNPN and SVGIG (reference sequence). The CDR3: CAWSRRDRGTVTNEKLFF. The CDR3 nucleotides are TGTGCCTGGAGTCGCCGGGACAGGGGAACGGTAACTAATGAAAAACTGTTTTTT. Combining the CDR3 with reference TRBV30 and TRBJ1-4 gives the whole variable domain SQTIHQWPATLVQPVGSPLSLECTVEGTSNPNLYWYRQAAGRGLQLLFYSVGIGQISSEVPQNLSASRPQDRQFILSSKKLLLSDSGFYLCAWSRRDRGTVTNEKLFFGSGTQLSVL.

A single count supports this clone. The V and J genes are TRBV28 and TRBJ2-7; tentative D call: TRBD2 (6 bases). CDR1 MDHEN and CDR2 SYDVKM come from the germline V gene. The CDR3 is made up of 17 amino acids. V shed 4 bases and J shed 3 bases, with 22 bases lying between them. DNA for the CDR3: TGTGCCAGCAGTTCTGGCGGGGCGCCCCTTGATCACTACGAGCAGTACTTC. This codes for CASSSGGAPLDHYEQYF.

A single count supports this clone. The chain couples TRBV7-2 to TRBJ2-1; D is possibly TRBD2 (7 bases). The CDR3 consists of 16 residues. From germline, CDR1 is SGHTA and CDR2 FQGNSA. V lost 0 bases to trimming and J lost 4 bases, with 13 bases between them. The CDR3 spells CASSLAHGGLYNEQFF. CDR3 bases: TGTGCCAGCAGCTTAGCGCACGGGGGGCTTTACAATGAGCAGTTCTTC.

The chain carries TRBV27 and TRBJ2-3, with D tentatively TRBD2 (7 bases). This CDR3 is 16 amino acids long. CDR1 MNHEY and CDR2 SMNVEV come from the germline V gene (reference sequence). With 8 bases removed from V and 2 bases from J, the gap between germline ends came to 20 bases. DNA for the CDR3: TGTGCCAGCGGGACACTAAGCGGGGCTGCCACAGATACGCAGTATTTT. Residues: CASGTLSGAATDTQYF.

The rearrangement uses TRBV4-1 and TRBJ2-1; D possibly corresponds to TRBD1 (6 bases). The V end was cut by 4 bases, the J end by 2 bases, with 9 bases between. CDR1 is MGHRA and CDR2 is YSYEKL in the germline V gene. This CDR3 has 14 residues. The DNA for the CDR3 is TGCGCCAGCAGCCGGGGGCAGCCCTACAATGAGCAGTTCTTC. Its protein product is CASSRGQPYNEQFF.

The rearrangement links TRBV19 to TRBJ1-5; D might be TRBD1 (6 bases). The CDR3 extends over 14 amino acids. The germline gives CDR1 LNHDA, CDR2 SQIVND (reference sequence). The germline V and J ends were trimmed by 10 bases and 7 bases, with 20 bases remaining between them. The CDR3 DNA is TGTGCCACCCAACGCCCAGGGGTATGGCAGCCCCAGCATTTT. Its protein is CATQRPGVWQPQHF.

The V and J genes are TRBV7-2 and TRBJ2-5, with TRBD1 as a possible D gene (5 bases). CDR3 length: 14 amino acids. Between the trimmed V and J ends, which lost 7 bases and 1 base, there was a span of 13 bases. Germline assignment: CDR1 SGHTA and CDR2 FQGNSA. This chain's CDR3 is CASTHWGLQETQYF. As DNA, the CDR3 is TGTGCCAGCACTCACTGGGGCCTCCAAGAGACCCAGTACTTC.